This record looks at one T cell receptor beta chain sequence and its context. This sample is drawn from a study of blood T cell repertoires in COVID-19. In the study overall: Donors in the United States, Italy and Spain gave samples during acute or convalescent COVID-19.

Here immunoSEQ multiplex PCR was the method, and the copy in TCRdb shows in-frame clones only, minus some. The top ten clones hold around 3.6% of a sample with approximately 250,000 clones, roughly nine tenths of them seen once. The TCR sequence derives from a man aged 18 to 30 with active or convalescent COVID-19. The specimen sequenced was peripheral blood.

The CDR3 bases are TGCAGCGTTGGTATACTGGGGGGTCACACTGAAGCTTTCTTT. Its protein is CSVGILGGHTEAFF. This rearrangement joins TRBV29-1 to TRBJ1-1; a possible D gene is TRBD1 (5 bases). The CDR3 is 14 amino acids. Trimming pared 4 bases from V and 3 bases from J, leaving 15 bases between. Germline-derived CDR1 and CDR2 are SQVTM and ANQGSEA.